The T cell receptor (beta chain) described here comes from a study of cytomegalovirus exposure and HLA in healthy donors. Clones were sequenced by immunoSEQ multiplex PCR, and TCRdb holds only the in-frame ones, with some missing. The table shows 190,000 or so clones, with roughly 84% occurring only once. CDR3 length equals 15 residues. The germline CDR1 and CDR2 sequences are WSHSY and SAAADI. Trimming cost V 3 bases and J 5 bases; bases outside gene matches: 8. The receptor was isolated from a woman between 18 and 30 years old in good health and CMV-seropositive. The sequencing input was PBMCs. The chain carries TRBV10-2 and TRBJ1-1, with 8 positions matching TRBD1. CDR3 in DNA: TGCGCCAGCAGTGAATCCGGACAGGGCGGGACTGAAGCTTTCTTT. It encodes CASSESGQGGTEAFF.